These 20 T cell receptor beta chains were all obtained from the same sample, sequenced in a study of blood T cell repertoires in COVID-19. The data were produced by immunoSEQ multiplex PCR, yet TCRdb's version contains in-frame clones alone and is incomplete. The sample includes around 170,000 clones, roughly 83% of them seen just once. Specimen: peripheral blood. The origin of the receptors is a man in his late teens or twenties with active or convalescent COVID-19.

This CDR3 reads CASSTRGSWVENIQYF. In nucleotides, the CDR3 is TGTGCCAGTAGTACCCGGGGGTCGTGGGTAGAAAACATTCAGTACTTC. The chain links TRBV19 to TRBJ2-4; TRBD2 is a possible D gene (6 bases). This CDR3 has 16 amino acids. CDR1 and CDR2 from the germline V gene are LNHDA and SQIVND (reference sequence). V shed 4 bases and J shed 5 bases, with 18 bases lying between them.

This clone is a singleton in its sample. This rearrangement joins TRBV15 to TRBJ1-3, with a possible D match to TRBD1 (6 bases). Trimming removed 3 bases from V and 4 bases from J, with 10 bases in between. This CDR3 has 14 residues. Germline V CDR1 and CDR2: LNHNV, YYDKDF (reference sequence). The CDR3 bases are TGTGCCACCAGCAGGAGAGGGGGAGGAAACACCATATATTTT. It specifies CATSRRGGGNTIYF. Full variable domain (rest looked up from reference TRBV15 and TRBJ1-3): DAMVIQNPRYQVTQFGKPVTLSCSQTLNHNVMYWYQQKSSQAPKLLFHYYDKDFNNEADTPDNFQSRRPNTSFCFLDIRSPGLGDTAMYLCATSRRGGGNTIYFGEGSWLTVV.

The chain links TRBV2 to TRBJ1-1; 7 nucleotides align to TRBD1. The CDR3 contains 12 residues. Germline V gene sequence: CDR1 SNHLY, CDR2 FYNNEI. CDR3 region: CARGQTNTEAFF. CDR3 nucleotides: TGTGCGCGGGGACAGACGAACACTGAAGCTTTCTTT.

The V gene is TRBV18, the J gene TRBJ1-1; maybe TRBD1 (5 bases). Between the trimmed V and J ends, which lost 3 bases and 6 bases, there was a span of 14 bases. Germline loops: CDR1 KGHSH, CDR2 LQKENI. This CDR3 is 14 amino acids long. This CDR3 reads CASSPDAGLAEAFF. In nucleotides, the CDR3 is TGTGCCAGCTCACCCGACGCAGGGTTGGCTGAAGCTTTCTTT.

The gene calls are TRBV7-9 and TRBJ1-4, with D possibly TRBD1 on 6 matching bases. Germline CDR1 reads SEHNR; CDR2 reads FQNEAQ (reference sequence). The CDR3 is made up of 15 amino acids. Deletions cut 6 bases from V and 8 bases from J, with 19 bases between. CDR3 sequence (DNA): TGTGCCAGCAGAAAGACAGGAGATTATAAGGAAAAACTGTTTTTT. Translating gives CASRKTGDYKEKLFF.

The sample holds a few counts of this clone. The V and J genes are TRBV27 and TRBJ1-5, with 7 bases that match TRBD1. The CDR3 has 16 residues. V lost 6 bases, J lost 0 bases, and 8 bases stayed unmatched. Germline V gene data show CDR1 as MNHEY and CDR2 as SMNVEV (reference sequence). The chain's CDR3 is CASRPRDSYSNQPQHF. The CDR3 nucleotides read TGTGCCAGCAGACCTCGGGACAGCTATAGCAATCAGCCCCAGCATTTT.

V gene TRBV3-1 (or the pseudogene TRBV3-2) combines with J gene TRBJ2-3; 12 bases match TRBD2. The CDR3 extends over 17 amino acids. CDR1 and CDR2 (germline): LGHDT, YNNKEL (reference sequence). V was clipped by 5 bases and J by 3 bases; unmatched bases: 9. The CDR3 is CASSGRTSGDPTDTQYF. CDR3 bases: TGTGCCAGCAGCGGGCGGACTAGCGGGGACCCAACAGATACGCAGTATTTT.

The V call is TRBV13, the J call TRBJ2-1; tentative D call: TRBD1 (6 bases). With 1 base removed from V and 4 bases from J, the gap between germline ends came to 11 bases. The CDR3 length is 15 residues. Germline V CDR1 and CDR2: PRHDT, FYEKMQ (reference sequence). DNA of the CDR3: TGTGCCAGCAGCTTAGAGGGGACACCATACAATGAGCAGTTCTTC. Translating gives CASSLEGTPYNEQFF.

DNA for the CDR3: TGTGCCAGCAGTTTAAGACAGACGAACTACGAGCAGTACTTC. This translates into CASSLRQTNYEQYF. V is TRBV27 and J is TRBJ2-7; D is possibly TRBD1 (5 bases). Trimming stripped 2 bases from V and 3 bases from J, with 11 bases between. The CDR3 extends over 14 amino acids. Looked up from germline, CDR1 is MNHEY and CDR2 is SMNVEV (reference sequence).

V gene TRBV7-3 combines with J gene TRBJ1-3; 8 positions match TRBD1. Germline V gene data show CDR1 as SGHTA and CDR2 as FQGTGA. V gave up 4 bases and J gave up 8 bases; unmatched junction bases: 7. The CDR3 is 14 residues long. CDR3 sequence: CASSSDRDSHTIYF. The CDR3 DNA sequence: TGTGCCAGCAGCTCGGACAGGGATTCACACACCATATATTTT.

The chain joins TRBV10-3 to TRBJ2-3; TRBD2 matches 10 bases. This CDR3 has 16 amino acids. Unmatched junction bases numbered 5, after V lost 3 bases and J lost 2 bases. Germline V lookup: CDR1 ENHRY, CDR2 SYGVKD. The CDR3 DNA sequence: TGTGCCATCAGTGATAGAGCGGGAGGGTCCACAGATACGCAGTATTTT. Protein: CAISDRAGGSTDTQYF.

The CDR3 DNA is TGTGCCAGCAGCTGGGGACTAGCGGGGGCTTCTTACGAGCAGTACTTC. Translation gives CASSWGLAGASYEQYF. V gene TRBV5-4 combines with J gene TRBJ2-7; 14 positions agree with TRBD2. The J segment lost 4 bases and the V segment lost 3 bases, leaving 6 bases of the junction unmatched. Germline V CDR1 and CDR2: SGHNT, YYREEE (reference sequence). CDR3 length equals 16 residues.

This chain uses TRBV7-8 with TRBJ1-2; a weak D match, TRBD1 (6 bases). The CDR3 runs 16 residues. Deletions cut 2 bases from V and 3 bases from J, with 16 bases between. Germline CDR1 is SGHVS and CDR2 is FQNEAQ. In DNA form, the CDR3 reads TGTGCCAGCAGCTTATATGGGGGACACAACTACTATGGCTACACCTTC. Translating it yields CASSLYGGHNYYGYTF.

This clone was seen once. The chain employs TRBV7-9 and TRBJ2-5; 9 bases match TRBD1. The germline gives CDR1 SEHNR, CDR2 FQNEAQ (reference sequence). V shed 5 bases, J shed 3 bases, and the junction held 7 bases outside the gene matches. The CDR3 loop spans 15 amino acids. Written as DNA, the CDR3 is TGTGCCAGCAGCCCAACAGGGGGCGCAGAAGAGACCCAGTACTTC. Translating gives CASSPTGGAEETQYF.

This chain connects TRBV5-1 to TRBJ2-7, with 9 bases matching TRBD1. The trim removed 0 bases at V and 3 bases at J, leaving 4 bases unmatched. Looked up from germline, CDR1 is SGHRS and CDR2 is YFSETQ. This CDR3 contains 15 residues. The DNA for the CDR3 is TGCGCCAGCAGCTTGGGGGGACAGGGCTTCTACGAGCAGTACTTC. Translating it yields CASSLGGQGFYEQYF.

The chain employs TRBV2 and TRBJ2-7; 8 nucleotides line up with TRBD1. This CDR3 comprises 13 residues. Germline V gives CDR1 SNHLY, CDR2 FYNNEI. Losses at the gene ends were 8 bases for V and 1 base for J; bases not matched to a gene: 4. CDR3 in amino acids: CASAGQVSYEQYF. CDR3 in DNA: TGTGCCAGCGCGGGACAGGTATCCTACGAGCAGTACTTC. The full variable domain, its missing parts supplied by reference TRBV2 and TRBJ2-7, is EPEVTQTPSHQVTQMGQEVILRCVPISNHLYFYWYRQILGQKVEFLVSFYNNEISEKSEIFDDQFSVERPDGSNFTLKIRSTKLEDSAMYFCASAGQVSYEQYFGPGTRLTVT.

The CDR3 loop is CASSPGPGGGFHNEQFF. CDR3 bases: TGTGCCAGCAGTCCAGGCCCGGGGGGAGGGTTCCACAATGAGCAGTTCTTC. The V and J genes are TRBV27 and TRBJ2-1; 7 bases line up with TRBD2. Germline lookup yields CDR1 MNHEY and CDR2 SMNVEV (reference sequence). V lost 5 bases, J lost 5 bases, and 15 bases stayed unmatched. The length of the CDR3 is 17 residues.

The gene calls are TRBV10-3 and TRBJ1-2, with 9 bases lining up with TRBD1. This CDR3 comprises 13 residues. Germline CDR1 and CDR2: ENHRY and SYGVKD. Trimming took 4 bases from V and 8 from J; bases not matched to a gene: 5. CDR3 protein: CAISGITGGGYTF. The CDR3, as DNA: TGTGCCATCAGTGGGATTACAGGGGGCGGCTACACCTTC.

This clone was observed a few times. This chain links TRBV6-4 with TRBJ1-2; D not certain. This CDR3 has 13 amino acids. The V gene lost 0 bases and the J gene lost 8 bases, with 10 bases spanning the gap. Germline-derived CDR1 and CDR2 are MRHNA and SNTAGT. The CDR3 here is CASSDSRSGGYTF. The CDR3, as DNA: TGTGCCAGCAGTGACTCGCGATCGGGAGGCTACACCTTC.

In this sample, this clone turned up a few times. V and J are TRBV6-2 or TRBV6-3 and TRBJ2-1; D uncertain. The length of the CDR3 is 13 residues. The germline V gene has CDR1 MNHEY and CDR2 SVGEGT. With 4 bases removed from V and 3 bases from J, the gap between germline ends came to 7 bases. CDR3 residues: CASSSNVYNEQFF. Here the CDR3 DNA reads TGTGCCAGCAGTTCCAATGTCTACAATGAGCAGTTCTTC.